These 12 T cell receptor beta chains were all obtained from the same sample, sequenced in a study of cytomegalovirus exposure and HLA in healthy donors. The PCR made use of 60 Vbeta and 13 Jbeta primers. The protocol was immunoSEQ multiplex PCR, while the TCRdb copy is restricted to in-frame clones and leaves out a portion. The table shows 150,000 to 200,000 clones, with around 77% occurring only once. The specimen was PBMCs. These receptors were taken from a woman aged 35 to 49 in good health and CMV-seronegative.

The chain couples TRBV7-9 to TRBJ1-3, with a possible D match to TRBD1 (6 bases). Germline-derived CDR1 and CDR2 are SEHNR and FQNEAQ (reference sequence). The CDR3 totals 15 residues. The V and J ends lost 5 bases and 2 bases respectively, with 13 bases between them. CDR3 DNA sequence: TGTGCCAGCAGCCCGGACAGTAGCGCTGGAAACACCATATATTTT. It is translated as CASSPDSSAGNTIYF.

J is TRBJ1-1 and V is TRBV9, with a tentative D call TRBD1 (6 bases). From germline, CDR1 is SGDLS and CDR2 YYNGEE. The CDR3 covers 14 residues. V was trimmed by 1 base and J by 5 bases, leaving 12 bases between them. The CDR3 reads CASSVLSGVTEAFF. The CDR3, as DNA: TGTGCCAGCAGCGTACTTTCAGGGGTTACTGAAGCTTTCTTT.

The CDR3 sequence: CASSGGTSGTDTQYF. The CDR3 nucleotides read TGTGCCAGCAGTGGCGGGACTAGCGGCACAGATACGCAGTATTTT. This rearrangement joins TRBV6-5 to TRBJ2-3; 10 bases align to TRBD2. Trimming cost V 5 bases and J 1 base; bases outside gene matches: 3. There are 15 residues in the CDR3. Germline V gene data show CDR1 as MNHEY and CDR2 as SVGAGI.

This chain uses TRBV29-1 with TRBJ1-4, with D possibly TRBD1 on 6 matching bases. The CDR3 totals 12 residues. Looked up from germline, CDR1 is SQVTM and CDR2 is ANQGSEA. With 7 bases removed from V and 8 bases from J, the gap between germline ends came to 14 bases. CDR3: CSGSQGAEKLFF. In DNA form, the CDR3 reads TGCAGCGGTTCACAGGGAGCAGAAAAACTGTTTTTT. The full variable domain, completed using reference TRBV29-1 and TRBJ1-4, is SAVISQKPSRDICQRGTSLTIQCQVDSQVTMMFWYRQQPGQSLTLIATANQGSEATYESGFVIDKFPISRPNLTFSTLTVSNMSPEDSSIYLCSGSQGAEKLFFGSGTQLSVL.

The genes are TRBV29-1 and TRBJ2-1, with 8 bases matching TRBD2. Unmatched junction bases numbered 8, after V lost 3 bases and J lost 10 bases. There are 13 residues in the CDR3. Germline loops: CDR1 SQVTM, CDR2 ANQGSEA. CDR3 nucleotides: TGCAGCGTTGAGAAGGGAGCGGGAGACGAGCAGTTCTTC. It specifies CSVEKGAGDEQFF.

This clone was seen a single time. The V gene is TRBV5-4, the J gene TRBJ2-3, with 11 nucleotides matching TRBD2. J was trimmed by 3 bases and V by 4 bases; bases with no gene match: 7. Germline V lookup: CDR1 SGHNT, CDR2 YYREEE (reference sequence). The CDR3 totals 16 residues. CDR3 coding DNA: TGTGCCAGCAGCCTGGGGACTAGCGGTGGAACAGATACGCAGTATTTT. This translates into CASSLGTSGGTDTQYF.

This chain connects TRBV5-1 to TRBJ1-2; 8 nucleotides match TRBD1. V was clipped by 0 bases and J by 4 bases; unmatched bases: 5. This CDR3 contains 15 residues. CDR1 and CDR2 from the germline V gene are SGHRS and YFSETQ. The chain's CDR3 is CASSLGDRSTYGYTF. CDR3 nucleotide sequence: TGCGCCAGCAGCTTGGGGGACAGGTCAACCTATGGCTACACCTTC.

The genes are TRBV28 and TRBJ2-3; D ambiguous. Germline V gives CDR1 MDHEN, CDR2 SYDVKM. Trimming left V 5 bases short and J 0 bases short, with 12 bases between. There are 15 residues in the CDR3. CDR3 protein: CASSIFQASTDTQYF. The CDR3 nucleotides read TGTGCCAGCAGTATTTTCCAGGCTAGCACAGATACGCAGTATTTT.

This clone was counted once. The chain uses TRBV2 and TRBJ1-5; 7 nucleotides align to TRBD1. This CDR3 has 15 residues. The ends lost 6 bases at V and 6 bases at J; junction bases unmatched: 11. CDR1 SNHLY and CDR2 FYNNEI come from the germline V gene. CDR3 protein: CASSQDRPGTQPQHF. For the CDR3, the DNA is TGTGCCAGCAGCCAGGACAGGCCGGGGACTCAGCCCCAGCATTTT. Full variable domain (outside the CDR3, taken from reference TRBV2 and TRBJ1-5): EPEVTQTPSHQVTQMGQEVILRCVPISNHLYFYWYRQILGQKVEFLVSFYNNEISEKSEIFDDQFSVERPDGSNFTLKIRSTKLEDSAMYFCASSQDRPGTQPQHFGDGTRLSIL.

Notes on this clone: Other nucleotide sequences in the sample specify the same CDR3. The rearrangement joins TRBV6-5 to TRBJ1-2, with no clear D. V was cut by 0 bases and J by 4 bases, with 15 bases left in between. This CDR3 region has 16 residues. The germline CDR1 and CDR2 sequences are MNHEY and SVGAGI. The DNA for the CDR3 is TGTGCCAGCAGTTACTCGAGAGAGCACGGGATCTATGGCTACACCTTC. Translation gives CASSYSREHGIYGYTF.

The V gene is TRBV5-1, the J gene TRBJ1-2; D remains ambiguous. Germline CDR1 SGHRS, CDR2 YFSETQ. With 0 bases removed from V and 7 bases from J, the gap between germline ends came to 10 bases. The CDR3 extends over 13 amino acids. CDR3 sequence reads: CASSLGGSAGYTF. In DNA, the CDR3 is TGCGCCAGCAGCTTGGGAGGGTCGGCTGGCTACACCTTC. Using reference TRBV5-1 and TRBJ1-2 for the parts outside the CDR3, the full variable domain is KAGVTQTPRYLIKTRGQQVTLSCSPISGHRSVSWYQQTPGQGLQFLFEYFSETQRNKGNFPGRFSGRQFSNSRSEMNVSTLELGDSALYLCASSLGGSAGYTFGSGTRLTVV.

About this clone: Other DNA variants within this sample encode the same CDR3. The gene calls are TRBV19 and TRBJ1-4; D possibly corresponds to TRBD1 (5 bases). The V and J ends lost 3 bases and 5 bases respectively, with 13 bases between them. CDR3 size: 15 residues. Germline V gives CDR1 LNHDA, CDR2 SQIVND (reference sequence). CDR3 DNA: TGTGCCAGTAGTATCCTCGACAGTCGCAATGAAAAACTGTTTTTT. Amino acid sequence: CASSILDSRNEKLFF.